The present T cell receptor beta chain was sequenced within a study of T-cell reconstitution after alpha-beta-depleted transplantation in children. Unique molecular identifiers were used to barcode this TCRbeta library. TCRdb called the PCR reads again in MiXCR, with one record for every CDR3 protein. This table holds about 340,000 distinct CDR3 sequences, around 10% found once. CDR1 is GTSNPN and CDR2 is SVGIG in the germline V gene (reference sequence). Deletions cut 3 bases from V and 5 bases from J, with 25 bases between. This CDR3 has 17 amino acids. The chain joins TRBV30 to TRBJ1-1, with D perhaps matching TRBD1 (5 bases). The source material was PBMCs from the stem cell graft donor, sampled from the stem cell graft. This TCR was sampled from a human donor who donated a stem cell graft to a child with acute lymphoblastic leukemia. This chain's CDR3 is CAWRAFDGQGRWTEAFF. The CDR3 nucleotides are TGTGCCTGGAGGGCCTTTGATGGTCAGGGAAGATGGACTGAAGCTTTCTTT.